This T cell receptor beta chain stems from a study of Tregs in tolerant kidney transplant recipients. Study findings and constraints: In tolerant patients, donor-specific Tregs outgrew total Tregs, suggesting antigen-driven expansion.

Related graft donors supplied nonmyeloablative bone marrow transplants, and mixed chimerism was transient. CD4+CD25+CD127- Tregs, CD4+CD25- non-Tregs, CD4 and CD8 cells were sorted. TCRdb's copy holds only in-frame clones and misses some; the assay was immunoSEQ multiplex PCR. This sample's table has roughly 15,000 clones. On this clone: Its antigen is unknown.

Here the sequenced sample was CD4+ T cells from blood (PBMCs), taken 12 months after the transplant. The TCR was taken from a human patient who received a combined kidney and bone marrow transplant. Some T cells may be transferred from the graft donor.

The sequenced CDR3 bases are TGCAGTGCTAGAGATTGGCGGGAGAACCACTCCTACGAG. Encoded protein: CSARDWRENHSYE. The whole CDR3 region reads CSARDWRENHSYEQYF. The V call is TRBV20-1, the J call TRBJ2-7; 7 bases line up with TRBD2. The read gets to within 3 residues of the CDR3 end, and the germline J gene fills in the rest. The CDR3 contains 16 residues. Trimming cost V 0 bases and J 0 bases; bases outside gene matches: 8. CDR1 and CDR2 from the germline V gene are DFQATT and SNEGSKA (reference sequence).